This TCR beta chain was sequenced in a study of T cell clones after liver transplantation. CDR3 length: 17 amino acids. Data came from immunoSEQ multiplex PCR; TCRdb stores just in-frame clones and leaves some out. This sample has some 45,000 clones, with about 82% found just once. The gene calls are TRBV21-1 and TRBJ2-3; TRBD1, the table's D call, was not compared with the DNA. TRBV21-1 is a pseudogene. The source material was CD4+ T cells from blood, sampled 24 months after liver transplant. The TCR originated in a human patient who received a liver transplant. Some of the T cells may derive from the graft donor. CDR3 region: CASRNYRGRFSTDTQYF. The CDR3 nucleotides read TGTGCCAGCAGAAATTACAGGGGACGCTTCAGCACAGATACGCAGTATTTT.